This is a list of T cell receptor beta chains from one sample in a study of blood T cell repertoires in COVID-19. The protocol was immunoSEQ multiplex PCR, while the TCRdb copy is restricted to in-frame clones and leaves out a portion. Among under 150,000 clones listed, 85% to 90% were seen once. The sample comprised peripheral blood. Receptor source: a woman aged 55-69 years with COVID-19, enrolled during active disease. Each CDR3 is given with its conserved first and last residue.

v_gene | CDR3aa
TRBV6-6 | CASSVSGTGTTEAFF
TRBV27 | CASRLWTGGDDGYTF
TRBV19 | CASSIQGAIGELFF
TRBV6-5 | CASRFGSDSPEAFF
TRBV5-1 | CASRTASGGFTDTQYF
TRBV7-9 | CASSTSTGVQQPQHF
TRBV7-6 | CASSLRGFGTGELFF
TRBV9 | CASSVDLAGGSTDTQYF
TRBV9 | CASSVAWASTSSPLHF
TRBV7-3 | CASSFGQPPYEQYF
TRBV9 | CASSDNPPGTGGYTEAFF
TRBV10-3 | CAISESISYSRSGNTIYF
TRBV10-3 | CAISGWGTGVGEQFF
TRBV5-6 | CASSGVSANYGYTF
TRBV20-1 | CSASGTGTAVYNEQFF
TRBV10-2 | CASSGVGQGANNEQFF
TRBV19 | CASSISAESSYNSPLHF
TRBV11-2 | CASSLVGGGITDTQYF
TRBV4-1 | CASSQVRVGPRGNDEQYF
TRBV5-4 | CASTLFAGSSYEQYF
TRBV19 | CASSIQGPRVPEAFF
TRBV4-1 | CASTKGQALMNTEAFF
TRBV10-3 | CAISLSGTDSTDTQYF
TRBV5-6 | CASSLYRGEAFF
TRBV19 | CASSIGSLGSWDRNTGELFF
TRBV14 | CASSEGQGITYSGANVLTF
TRBV3-1/TRBV3-2 | CASSQALGLAGGRLYNEQFF
TRBV2 | CASIEQGINNSPLHF
TRBV9 | CASSVVAITGELFF
TRBV28 | CASSPRELEQGQINSPLHF
TRBV6-2/TRBV6-3 | CASSYSPGTGWTYEQYF
TRBV7-2 | CASSGRQGANEAFF
TRBV5-4 | CASSSGGAEEQFF
TRBV4-1 | CASSQVYLTQQGGYGYTF
TRBV29-1 | CSVEGQLNTEAFF
TRBV18 | CASSPGGNEKLFF
TRBV19 | CASSIDLPDTQYF
TRBV11-3 | CASSLGGAGGYNEQFF
TRBV19 | CASSITRSSNYGYTF
TRBV5-1 | CASSLVGGDTEAFF
TRBV5-1 | CASSLTAEGGNTIYF